The clone carrying this T cell receptor (beta chain) was found many times. The germline V and J ends were trimmed by 5 bases and 4 bases, with 12 bases remaining between them. The CDR3 loop spans 14 amino acids. Germline CDR1 reads LNHNV; CDR2 reads YYDKDF (reference sequence). One entry per CDR3 protein, called by TCRdb with MiXCR from the PCR reads. Counted here are more than 85,000 distinct CDR3 sequences, around 56% occurring once; the ten biggest clones make up around an eighth. These data are taken from a study of CDR3 diversity in severe acne. The source of this sequence is a male donor with acne. The chain joins TRBV15 to TRBJ2-1, with D hard to call. Sequencing input: blood. The CDR3 spells CATSVSQEYNEQFF. The CDR3 coding sequence is TGTGCCACCAGCGTAAGTCAAGAGTACAATGAGCAGTTCTTC.